The rows below give T cell receptor beta chains drawn from one sample of a study of blood T cell repertoires in COVID-19. The repertoire was sequenced with immunoSEQ multiplex PCR; TCRdb's copy has only in-frame clones and lacks some. Of about 330,000 clones listed, about 87% are singletons. The sample consisted of PBMCs or T cells enriched from blood (not recorded which). These receptors were taken from a man aged 25 to 40 who had recovered from COVID-19. Each CDR3 is given with its conserved first and last residue. D genes are given only for firm matches. Not every row has a clone size; where given, it reads once, few, many or a size class.

V gene: TRBV10-3; clone size: -; J gene: TRBJ1-4; D gene: TRBD1; CDR3 protein: CAISESMGQPEKLFF; CDR3 DNA: TGTGCCATCAGTGAGTCTATGGGACAGCCTGAAAAACTGTTTTTT
V gene: TRBV27; clone size: -; J gene: TRBJ1-6; D gene: TRBD1; CDR3 protein: CASSGDPGTGASPLHF; CDR3 DNA: TGTGCCAGCAGTGGTGATCCCGGGACAGGGGCCTCACCCCTCCACTTT
V gene: TRBV18; clone size: -; J gene: TRBJ1-6; D gene: -; CDR3 protein: CASSPPGGPSSYNSPLHF; CDR3 DNA: TGTGCCAGCTCACCACCGGGGGGGCCTAGCTCCTATAATTCACCCCTCCACTTT
V gene: TRBV5-8; clone size: -; J gene: TRBJ1-5; D gene: -; CDR3 protein: CASSLRSGNQPQHF; CDR3 DNA: TGTGCCAGCAGCTTACGTTCCGGGAATCAGCCCCAGCATTTT
V gene: TRBV11-2; clone size: -; J gene: TRBJ1-4; D gene: -; CDR3 protein: CASSLSQGGEKLFF; CDR3 DNA: TGTGCCAGCAGCTTATCTCAGGGAGGCGAAAAACTGTTTTTT
V gene: TRBV6-5; clone size: -; J gene: TRBJ1-1; D gene: TRBD1; CDR3 protein: CASSYPGQAEAFF; CDR3 DNA: TGTGCCAGCAGTTACCCTGGACAGGCCGAAGCTTTCTTT
V gene: TRBV11-3; clone size: -; J gene: TRBJ1-1; D gene: -; CDR3 protein: CASSFDRNTEAFF; CDR3 DNA: TGTGCCAGCAGCTTCGACAGGAACACTGAAGCTTTCTTT
V gene: TRBV19; clone size: -; J gene: TRBJ2-3; D gene: TRBD2; CDR3 protein: CASRKGLAVTDTQYF; CDR3 DNA: TGTGCCAGTAGGAAGGGACTAGCGGTCACAGATACGCAGTATTTT
V gene: TRBV2; clone size: -; J gene: TRBJ2-5; D gene: TRBD2; CDR3 protein: CASRDPPSGPETQYF; CDR3 DNA: TGTGCCAGCAGAGATCCCCCTAGCGGGCCAGAGACCCAGTACTTC
V gene: TRBV27; clone size: -; J gene: TRBJ2-5; D gene: TRBD2; CDR3 protein: CASSPGTSGGETQYF; CDR3 DNA: TGTGCCAGCAGTCCCGGGACTAGCGGGGGAGAGACCCAGTACTTC
V gene: TRBV19; clone size: -; J gene: TRBJ1-1; D gene: TRBD1; CDR3 protein: CASRAQGGGTEAFF; CDR3 DNA: TGTGCCAGTAGAGCACAGGGGGGGGGCACTGAAGCTTTCTTT
V gene: TRBV7-9; clone size: -; J gene: TRBJ1-1; D gene: -; CDR3 protein: CASRRTGEAFF; CDR3 DNA: TGTGCCAGCCGGCGAACAGGCGAAGCTTTCTTT
V gene: TRBV27; clone size: -; J gene: TRBJ2-1; D gene: -; CDR3 protein: CASSTFPETVNNEQFF; CDR3 DNA: TGTGCCAGCAGCACCTTTCCGGAGACAGTCAACAATGAGCAGTTCTTC
V gene: TRBV5-1; clone size: -; J gene: TRBJ2-3; D gene: TRBD2; CDR3 protein: CASSLGLAPDTQYF; CDR3 DNA: TGCGCCAGCAGCTTGGGACTAGCCCCAGATACGCAGTATTTT
V gene: TRBV5-8; clone size: -; J gene: TRBJ2-3; D gene: -; CDR3 protein: CASSSRGLRDTQYF; CDR3 DNA: TGTGCCAGCAGCTCCCGGGGGTTGAGGGATACGCAGTATTTT
V gene: TRBV19; clone size: -; J gene: TRBJ1-1; D gene: -; CDR3 protein: CASSPVSIRDTEAFF; CDR3 DNA: TGTGCCAGTAGTCCCGTCTCGATCCGGGACACTGAAGCTTTCTTT
V gene: TRBV24-1; clone size: -; J gene: TRBJ1-2; D gene: -; CDR3 protein: CATSDPTGTGYGYTF; CDR3 DNA: TGTGCCACCAGTGACCCCACAGGGACCGGCTATGGCTACACCTTC
V gene: TRBV7-8; clone size: -; J gene: TRBJ2-5; D gene: TRBD2; CDR3 protein: CASSLAGAGGQETQYF; CDR3 DNA: TGTGCCAGCAGCTTAGCGGGAGCGGGGGGGCAAGAGACCCAGTACTTC
V gene: TRBV6-5; clone size: once; J gene: TRBJ2-1; D gene: -; CDR3 protein: CASSRPWSSYNEQFF; CDR3 DNA: TGTGCCAGCAGCCGTCCCTGGAGCTCCTACAATGAGCAGTTCTTC
V gene: TRBV30; clone size: -; J gene: TRBJ1-3; D gene: TRBD1; CDR3 protein: CAWTRTGGIANTIYF; CDR3 DNA: TGTGCCTGGACCCGGACAGGGGGTATTGCGAACACCATATATTTT
V gene: TRBV30; clone size: -; J gene: TRBJ1-6; D gene: -; CDR3 protein: CAWSLTGLPANSPLHF; CDR3 DNA: TGTGCCTGGAGCCTAACAGGGCTCCCGGCGAATTCACCCCTCCACTTT
V gene: TRBV11-3; clone size: once; J gene: TRBJ2-4; D gene: -; CDR3 protein: CASSLGGGLGNIQYF; CDR3 DNA: TGTGCCAGCAGCTTAGGCGGGGGCTTGGGAAACATTCAGTACTTC
V gene: TRBV25-1; clone size: -; J gene: TRBJ2-7; D gene: -; CDR3 protein: CASSEYRGGSYEQYF; CDR3 DNA: TGTGCCAGCAGTGAATACCGAGGGGGCTCCTACGAGCAGTACTTC
V gene: TRBV7-6; clone size: -; J gene: TRBJ2-1; D gene: TRBD1; CDR3 protein: CASSSPGTGGFNEQFF; CDR3 DNA: TGTGCCAGCAGCTCCCCCGGGACAGGGGGATTCAATGAGCAGTTCTTC
V gene: TRBV11-2; clone size: -; J gene: TRBJ2-7; D gene: TRBD1; CDR3 protein: CASSRFTGVSYEQYF; CDR3 DNA: TGTGCCAGCAGCCGATTCACAGGGGTTAGCTACGAGCAGTACTTC
V gene: TRBV4-2; clone size: -; J gene: TRBJ2-5; D gene: -; CDR3 protein: CASSQVGVAGIQETQYF; CDR3 DNA: TGTGCCAGCAGCCAGGTGGGTGTGGCGGGGATACAAGAGACCCAGTACTTC
V gene: TRBV28; clone size: once; J gene: TRBJ1-5; D gene: TRBD1; CDR3 protein: CASTRRGDQPQHF; CDR3 DNA: TGTGCCAGCACCCGCAGGGGGGATCAGCCCCAGCATTTT
V gene: TRBV5-3; clone size: once; J gene: TRBJ1-6; D gene: TRBD1; CDR3 protein: CARSLGQGAYNSPLHF; CDR3 DNA: TGTGCCAGAAGCTTGGGACAGGGGGCCTATAATTCACCCCTCCACTTT
V gene: TRBV5-1; clone size: -; J gene: TRBJ2-6; D gene: -; CDR3 protein: CASFTGYYSGANVLTF; CDR3 DNA: TGCGCCAGCTTTACAGGTTACTACTCTGGGGCCAACGTCCTGACTTTC
V gene: TRBV15; clone size: -; J gene: TRBJ2-1; D gene: TRBD2; CDR3 protein: CATSRDQGLAGVTVF; CDR3 DNA: TGTGCCACCAGCAGAGATCAAGGACTAGCGGGGGTGACTGTCTTC
V gene: TRBV28; clone size: -; J gene: TRBJ1-1; D gene: TRBD1; CDR3 protein: CASSFPRGSNTEAFF; CDR3 DNA: TGTGCCAGCAGTTTCCCCAGGGGGTCGAACACTGAAGCTTTCTTT
V gene: TRBV3-1/TRBV3-2; clone size: -; J gene: TRBJ1-2; D gene: TRBD1; CDR3 protein: CASSRQGSYGYTF; CDR3 DNA: TGTGCCAGCAGTCGACAGGGAAGCTATGGCTACACCTTC
V gene: TRBV19; clone size: -; J gene: TRBJ1-4; D gene: TRBD1; CDR3 protein: CASSVTQGTNEKLFF; CDR3 DNA: TGTGCCAGTAGTGTGACACAGGGGACTAATGAAAAACTGTTTTTT
V gene: TRBV12-3/TRBV12-4; clone size: -; J gene: TRBJ1-6; D gene: -; CDR3 protein: CASSGTPPSPLHF; CDR3 DNA: TGTGCCAGCAGTGGGACACCACCCTCACCCCTCCACTTT
V gene: TRBV18; clone size: -; J gene: TRBJ2-5; D gene: -; CDR3 protein: CASSPGGGDDETQYF; CDR3 DNA: TGTGCCAGCTCACCAGGAGGAGGGGACGACGAGACCCAGTACTTC
V gene: TRBV7-2; clone size: -; J gene: TRBJ1-5; D gene: -; CDR3 protein: CASSSPGPGNQPQHF; CDR3 DNA: TGTGCCAGCAGCTCTCCAGGGCCAGGCAATCAGCCCCAGCATTTT
V gene: TRBV5-1; clone size: -; J gene: TRBJ2-7; D gene: TRBD1; CDR3 protein: CASSSGQSYEQYF; CDR3 DNA: TGCGCCAGCAGCTCGGGACAGTCCTACGAGCAGTACTTC
V gene: TRBV5-1; clone size: -; J gene: TRBJ1-4; D gene: -; CDR3 protein: CASTLEGGFEKLFF; CDR3 DNA: TGCGCCAGCACCCTAGAGGGGGGGTTCGAAAAACTGTTTTTT
V gene: TRBV7-6; clone size: -; J gene: TRBJ2-7; D gene: -; CDR3 protein: CASSARDNSYEQYF; CDR3 DNA: TGTGCCAGCAGCGCCCGGGACAACTCCTACGAGCAGTACTTC
V gene: TRBV5-1; clone size: -; J gene: TRBJ2-3; D gene: -; CDR3 protein: CASSLAQVLDTQYF; CDR3 DNA: TGCGCCAGCAGCTTGGCCCAGGTTTTGGATACGCAGTATTTT
V gene: TRBV29-1; clone size: -; J gene: TRBJ1-5; D gene: -; CDR3 protein: CSVVGRGKDNQPQHF; CDR3 DNA: TGCAGCGTTGTAGGTCGGGGTAAGGACAATCAGCCCCAGCATTTT
V gene: TRBV3-1/TRBV3-2; clone size: -; J gene: TRBJ2-1; D gene: TRBD2; CDR3 protein: CASSQDTSGGREQFF; CDR3 DNA: TGTGCCAGCAGCCAAGACACTAGCGGGGGGCGTGAGCAGTTCTTC
V gene: TRBV5-1; clone size: -; J gene: TRBJ2-5; D gene: TRBD1; CDR3 protein: CASSLAGQGSGETQYF; CDR3 DNA: TGCGCCAGCAGCTTGGCTGGACAGGGTTCGGGCGAGACCCAGTACTTC
V gene: TRBV7-9; clone size: -; J gene: TRBJ1-6; D gene: -; CDR3 protein: CASSLDNYNSPLHF; CDR3 DNA: TGTGCCAGCAGCTTAGACAATTATAATTCACCCCTCCACTTT
V gene: TRBV9; clone size: -; J gene: TRBJ1-4; D gene: TRBD1; CDR3 protein: CASSATGTGGEKLFF; CDR3 DNA: TGTGCCAGCAGCGCAACCGGGACAGGGGGTGAAAAACTGTTTTTT